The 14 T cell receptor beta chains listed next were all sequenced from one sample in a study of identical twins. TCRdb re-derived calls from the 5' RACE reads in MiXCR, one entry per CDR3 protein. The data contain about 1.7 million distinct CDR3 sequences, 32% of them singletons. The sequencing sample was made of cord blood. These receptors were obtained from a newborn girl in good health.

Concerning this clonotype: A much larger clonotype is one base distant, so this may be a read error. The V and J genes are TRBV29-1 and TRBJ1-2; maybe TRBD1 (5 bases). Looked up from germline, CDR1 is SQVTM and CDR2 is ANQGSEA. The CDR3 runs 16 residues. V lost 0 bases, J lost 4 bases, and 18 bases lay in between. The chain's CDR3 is CSVEDLSQGATYGYTF. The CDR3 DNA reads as TGCAGCGTTGAAGATCTGTCGCAGGGTGCGACCTATGGCTACACCTTC.

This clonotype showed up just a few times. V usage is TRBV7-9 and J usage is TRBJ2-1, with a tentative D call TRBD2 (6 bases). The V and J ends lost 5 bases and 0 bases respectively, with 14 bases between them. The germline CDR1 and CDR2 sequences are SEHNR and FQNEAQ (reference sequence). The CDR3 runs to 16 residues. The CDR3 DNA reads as TGTGCCAGCAGCCGAGGGCGGGGAAGCTCCTACAATGAGCAGTTCTTC. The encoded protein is CASSRGRGSSYNEQFF.

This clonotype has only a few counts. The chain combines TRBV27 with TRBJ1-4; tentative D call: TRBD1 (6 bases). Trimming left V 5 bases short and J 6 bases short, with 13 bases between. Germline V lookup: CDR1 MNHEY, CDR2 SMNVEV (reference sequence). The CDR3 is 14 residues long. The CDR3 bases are TGTGCCAGCAGTGCCAGGGGTGGGTATGAAAAACTGTTTTTT. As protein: CASSARGGYEKLFF. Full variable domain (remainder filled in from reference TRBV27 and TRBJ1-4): EAQVTQNPRYLITVTGKKLTVTCSQNMNHEYMSWYRQDPGLGLRQIYYSMNVEVTDKGDVPEGYKVSRKEKRNFPLILESPSPNQTSLYFCASSARGGYEKLFFGSGTQLSVL.

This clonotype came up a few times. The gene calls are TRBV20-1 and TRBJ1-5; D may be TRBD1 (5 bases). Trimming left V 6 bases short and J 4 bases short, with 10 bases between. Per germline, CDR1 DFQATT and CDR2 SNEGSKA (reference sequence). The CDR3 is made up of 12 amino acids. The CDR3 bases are TGCAGTGCATTAGGGGTTAATCAGCCCCAGCATTTT. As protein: CSALGVNQPQHF.

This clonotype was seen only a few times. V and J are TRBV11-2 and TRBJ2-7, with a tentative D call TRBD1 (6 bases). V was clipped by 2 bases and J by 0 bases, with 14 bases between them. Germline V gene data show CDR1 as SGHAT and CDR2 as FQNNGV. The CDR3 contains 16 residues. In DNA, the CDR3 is TGTGCCAGCAGCTTAAACGACAGGCCCGTCTCCTACGAGCAGTACTTC. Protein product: CASSLNDRPVSYEQYF.

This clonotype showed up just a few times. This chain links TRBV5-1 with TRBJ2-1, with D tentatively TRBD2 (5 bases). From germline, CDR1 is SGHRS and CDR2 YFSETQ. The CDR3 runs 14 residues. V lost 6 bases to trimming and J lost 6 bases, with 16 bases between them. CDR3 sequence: CASNPLEVANEQFF. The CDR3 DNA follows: TGCGCCAGCAACCCACTAGAGGTGGCCAATGAGCAGTTCTTC. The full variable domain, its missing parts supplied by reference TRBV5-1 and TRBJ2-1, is KAGVTQTPRYLIKTRGQQVTLSCSPISGHRSVSWYQQTPGQGLQFLFEYFSETQRNKGNFPGRFSGRQFSNSRSEMNVSTLELGDSALYLCASNPLEVANEQFFGPGTRLTVL.

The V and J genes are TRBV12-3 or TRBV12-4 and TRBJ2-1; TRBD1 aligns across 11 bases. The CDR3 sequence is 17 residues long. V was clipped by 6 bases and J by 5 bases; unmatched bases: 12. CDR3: CASSRTGGRIRNNEQFF. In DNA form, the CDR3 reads TGTGCCAGCAGCCGGACAGGGGGCAGGATTCGAAACAATGAGCAGTTCTTC.

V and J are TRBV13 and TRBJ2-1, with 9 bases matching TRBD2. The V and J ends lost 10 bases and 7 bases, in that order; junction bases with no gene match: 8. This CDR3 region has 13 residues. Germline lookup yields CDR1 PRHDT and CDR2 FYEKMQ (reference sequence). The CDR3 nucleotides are TGTGCCACGGGGGCGGGAGGGCCAAATGAGCAGTTCTTC. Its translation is CATGAGGPNEQFF.

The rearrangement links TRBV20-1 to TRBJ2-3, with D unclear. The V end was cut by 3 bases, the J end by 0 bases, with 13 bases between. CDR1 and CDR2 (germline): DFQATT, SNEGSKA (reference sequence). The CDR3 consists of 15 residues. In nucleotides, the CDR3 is TGCAGTGCTAGCGTTGGCGGCACAAGCACAGATACGCAGTATTTT. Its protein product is CSASVGGTSTDTQYF.

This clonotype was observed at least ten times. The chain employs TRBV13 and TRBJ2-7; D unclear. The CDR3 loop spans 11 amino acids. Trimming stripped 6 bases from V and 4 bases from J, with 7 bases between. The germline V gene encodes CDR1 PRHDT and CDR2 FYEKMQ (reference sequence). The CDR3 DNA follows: TGTGCCAGCAGTATGAGTTACGAGCAGTACTTC. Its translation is CASSMSYEQYF. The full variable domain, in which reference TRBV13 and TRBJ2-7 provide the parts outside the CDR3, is AAGVIQSPRHLIKEKRETATLKCYPIPRHDTVYWYQQGPGQDPQFLISFYEKMQSDKGSIPDRFSAQQFSDYHSELNMSSLELGDSALYFCASSMSYEQYFGPGTRLTVT.

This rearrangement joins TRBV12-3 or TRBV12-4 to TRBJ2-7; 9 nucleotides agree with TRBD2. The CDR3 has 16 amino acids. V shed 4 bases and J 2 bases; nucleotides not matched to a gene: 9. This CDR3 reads CASSSLSGGETYEQYF. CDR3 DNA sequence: TGTGCCAGCAGTTCCCTTAGCGGGGGAGAAACCTACGAGCAGTACTTC.

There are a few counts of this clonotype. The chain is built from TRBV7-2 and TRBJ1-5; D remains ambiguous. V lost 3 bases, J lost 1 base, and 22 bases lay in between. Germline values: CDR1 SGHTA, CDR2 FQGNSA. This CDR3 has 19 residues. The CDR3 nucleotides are TGTGCCAGCAGCTTTAGTTCGCGAGACACCAAACGGAGCAATCAGCCCCAGCATTTT. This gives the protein CASSFSSRDTKRSNQPQHF.

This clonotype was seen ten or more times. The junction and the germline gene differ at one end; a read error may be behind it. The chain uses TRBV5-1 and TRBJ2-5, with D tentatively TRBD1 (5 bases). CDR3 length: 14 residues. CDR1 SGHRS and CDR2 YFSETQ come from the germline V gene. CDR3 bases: TGTGCCAGCAGTTTAGTCCAGGGCCAAGAGACCCAGTACTTC. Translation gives CASSLVQGQETQYF.

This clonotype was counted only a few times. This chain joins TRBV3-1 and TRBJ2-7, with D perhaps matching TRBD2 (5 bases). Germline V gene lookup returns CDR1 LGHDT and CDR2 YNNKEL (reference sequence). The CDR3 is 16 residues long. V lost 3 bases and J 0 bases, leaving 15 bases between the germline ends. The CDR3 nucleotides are TGTGCCAGCAGCCATATCCTTGGGAGCGGCTCCTACGAGCAGTACTTC. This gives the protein CASSHILGSGSYEQYF.